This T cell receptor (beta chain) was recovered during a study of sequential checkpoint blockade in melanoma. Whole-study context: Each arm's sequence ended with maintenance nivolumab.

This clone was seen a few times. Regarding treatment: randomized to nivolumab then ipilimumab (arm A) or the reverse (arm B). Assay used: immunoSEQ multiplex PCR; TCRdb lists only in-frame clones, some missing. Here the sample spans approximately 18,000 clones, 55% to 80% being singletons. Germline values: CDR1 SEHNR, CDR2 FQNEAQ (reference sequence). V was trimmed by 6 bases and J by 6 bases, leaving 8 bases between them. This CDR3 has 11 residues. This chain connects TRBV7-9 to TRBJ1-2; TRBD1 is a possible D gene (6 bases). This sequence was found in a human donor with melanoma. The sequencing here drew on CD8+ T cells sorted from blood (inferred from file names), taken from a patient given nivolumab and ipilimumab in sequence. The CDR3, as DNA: TGTGCCAGCAGGTCAGGGGATGGCTACACCTTC. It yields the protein CASRSGDGYTF.